This TCR beta chain is drawn from a study of graft-versus-host responses after intestinal transplantation. As for the study in general: All recipients were given anti-thymocyte globulin induction, and tacrolimus and steroids were then administered for about three years.

Details on this clone: No antigen is known for it.

Assay used: immunoSEQ multiplex PCR; TCRdb lists only in-frame clones, some missing. The profile shows around 15,000 clones, around 70% of them singletons. Broader study findings: GvH clones occurred in recipient marrow; some first appeared in ileum or blood.

Grafts had their tissue processed, releasing intraepithelial and lamina propria lymphocytes. The receptor comes from a human patient who received an intestinal transplant, so some T cells may come from the graft donor. Material: ileum tissue, obtained 14 days after transplant.

CDR3 amino acids: CASSGPGVWGETQYF. Here the CDR3 DNA reads TGCGCCAGCAGCGGCCCTGGGGTTTGGGGAGAGACCCAGTACTTC. The rearrangement links TRBV4-1 to TRBJ2-5; D unresolved. Germline V gene sequence: CDR1 MGHRA, CDR2 YSYEKL. V was clipped by 5 bases and J by 4 bases, with 17 bases between them. This CDR3 is built from 15 residues.